The 17 T cell receptor beta chains reported below all come from one sample, sequenced in a study of blood T cell repertoires in COVID-19 (dated by TCRdb to about 2020). Receptors were amplified or captured by the immunoSEQ multiplex PCR assay. TCRdb limited this immuneACCESS table to in-frame rearrangements with V and J called. A share of clones is missing; checked studies link under half to unresolved V genes, and the rest is unexplained. This sample holds over 100,000 clones; about nine tenths were observed only once. The ten largest clones add up to 5% to 6.5% of the sample. Source material: peripheral blood. The source is a woman aged 45-65 years with COVID-19, enrolled during active disease.

The chain uses TRBV9 and TRBJ1-6, with 9 nucleotides matching TRBD1. Per germline, CDR1 SGDLS and CDR2 YYNGEE. The CDR3 is made up of 15 amino acids. With 4 bases clipped from V and 9 bases from J, the junction kept 8 bases outside the gene matches. The CDR3 DNA follows: TGTGCCAGCAGCCCTACGGGACAGGGAGGTTCACCCCTCCACTTT. Protein sequence: CASSPTGQGGSPLHF.

This sequence joins TRBV6-5 and TRBJ1-2; D possibly corresponds to TRBD1 (5 bases). CDR3 length equals 16 residues. The V gene lost 0 bases and the J gene lost 0 bases, with 11 bases spanning the gap. Germline CDR1 MNHEY, CDR2 SVGAGI. Written as DNA, the CDR3 is TGTGCCAGCAGTTACTCTGGCAGGGTATCTAACTATGGCTACACCTTC. Encoded protein: CASSYSGRVSNYGYTF.

The chain employs TRBV5-5 and TRBJ1-4, with 9 nucleotides matching TRBD1. Germline V gene lookup returns CDR1 SGHKS and CDR2 YYEKEE (reference sequence). The CDR3 extends over 15 amino acids. Losses at the gene ends were 4 bases for V and 7 bases for J; bases not matched to a gene: 8. The chain's CDR3 is CASSRTGTGTEKLFF. CDR3 DNA: TGTGCCAGCAGCCGGACCGGGACAGGGACTGAAAAACTGTTTTTT.

The chain combines TRBV14 with TRBJ2-7, with D tentatively TRBD1 (5 bases). V was cut by 8 bases and J by 4 bases, with 9 bases left in between. The CDR3 has 11 amino acids. CDR1 is SGHDN and CDR2 is FVKESK in the germline V gene. The CDR3 spells CASVRTYEQYF. The CDR3 coding sequence is TGTGCCAGCGTGCGGACATACGAGCAGTACTTC. Full variable domain (remainder filled in from reference TRBV14 and TRBJ2-7): EAGVTQFPSHSVIEKGQTVTLRCDPISGHDNLYWYRRVMGKEIKFLLHFVKESKQDESGMPNNRFLAERTGGTYSTLKVQPAELEDSGVYFCASVRTYEQYFGPGTRLTVT.

In this sample, this clone turned up a few times. This chain joins TRBV5-1 and TRBJ1-1, with D tentatively TRBD1 (6 bases). The CDR3 contains 14 residues. Germline assignment: CDR1 SGHRS and CDR2 YFSETQ. The V gene lost 4 bases and the J gene lost 2 bases, with 12 bases spanning the gap. This chain's CDR3 is CASSHGQFNTEAFF. In DNA form, the CDR3 reads TGCGCCAGCAGCCATGGACAGTTTAACACTGAAGCTTTCTTT.

The rearrangement joins TRBV5-5 to TRBJ1-3; 8 bases are a match to TRBD1. Trimming took 2 bases from V and 3 from J; bases not matched to a gene: 7. The CDR3 is made up of 16 amino acids. CDR1 and CDR2 from the germline V gene are SGHKS and YYEKEE (reference sequence). CDR3 DNA sequence: TGTGCCAGCAGCTTTTCTTCAGGGGGCGATGGAAACACCATATATTTT. Translated, it gives CASSFSSGGDGNTIYF.

This rearrangement joins TRBV4-2 to TRBJ2-7; perhaps TRBD2 as D (5 bases). The V gene's germline CDR1 is LGHNA and CDR2 YNFKEQ. V lost 0 bases and J 5 bases, leaving 17 bases between the germline ends. This CDR3 contains 16 residues. The CDR3 bases are TGTGCCAGCAGCCAAGATAAGCAAGCGTTCGGGGACGAGCAGTACTTC. It specifies CASSQDKQAFGDEQYF.

The J gene is TRBJ1-6, the V gene TRBV5-4; weak D call: TRBD1 (6 bases). This CDR3 comprises 14 residues. Germline V gene sequence: CDR1 SGHNT, CDR2 YYREEE (reference sequence). V was trimmed by 4 bases and J by 7 bases, leaving 12 bases between them. The CDR3 sequence is CASSPQGGNSPLHF. The CDR3 nucleotides read TGTGCCAGCAGCCCACAGGGTGGCAATTCACCCCTCCACTTT.

J is TRBJ1-1 and V is TRBV2, with 8 nucleotides matching TRBD1. This CDR3 is built from 14 residues. The germline V gene encodes CDR1 SNHLY and CDR2 FYNNEI. V was clipped by 5 bases and J by 1 base; unmatched bases: 3. CDR3 amino acids: CASSRGTGNTEAFF. CDR3 bases: TGTGCCAGCAGTCGGGGGACAGGGAACACTGAAGCTTTCTTT.

The V and J genes are TRBV14 and TRBJ2-7; 11 nucleotides agree with TRBD2. CDR3 size: 14 residues. Per the germline V gene, CDR1 is SGHDN and CDR2 is FVKESK. V shed 4 bases, J shed 3 bases, and the junction held 2 bases outside the gene matches. Here the CDR3 reads CASSRTSGFYEQYF. In DNA, the CDR3 is TGTGCCAGCAGCCGGACTAGCGGGTTCTACGAGCAGTACTTC.

The chain combines TRBV4-2 with TRBJ2-3; possibly TRBD2 for D (7 bases). Germline V gene lookup returns CDR1 LGHNA and CDR2 YNFKEQ. Trimming left V 0 bases short and J 3 bases short, with 13 bases between. CDR3 length: 16 amino acids. The CDR3 DNA is TGTGCCAGCAGCCAAGAGGGGCGGGGGCCAACAGATACGCAGTATTTT. Its translation is CASSQEGRGPTDTQYF.

The chain carries TRBV7-2 and TRBJ2-5, with 11 bases identical to TRBD2. V was pared by 1 base and J by 5 bases, with 3 bases of the junction left unmatched. Germline-derived CDR1 and CDR2 are SGHTA and FQGNSA. This CDR3 comprises 15 residues. The CDR3 sequence: CASSLDPSGGETQYF. The DNA for the CDR3 is TGTGCCAGCAGCTTAGATCCTAGCGGGGGGGAGACCCAGTACTTC.

The chain has TRBV6-6 and TRBJ1-5, with TRBD1 matching over 7 bases. Germline-derived CDR1 and CDR2 are MNHNY and SVGAGI (reference sequence). V was clipped by 5 bases and J by 5 bases; unmatched bases: 9. The CDR3 contains 15 residues. The CDR3 region has the DNA TGTGCCAGCAGTCCCCAGGACAGGCAGGATCAGCCCCAGCATTTT. Its translation: CASSPQDRQDQPQHF.

This chain connects TRBV5-1 to TRBJ2-3; 8 positions agree with TRBD1. The CDR3 runs to 15 residues. V lost 4 bases to trimming and J lost 2 bases; unmatched junction nucleotides: 6. Germline V lookup: CDR1 SGHRS, CDR2 YFSETQ. The DNA for the CDR3 is TGCGCCAGCAGCAACGGACAGGGCCCCACAGATACGCAGTATTTT. The encoded protein is CASSNGQGPTDTQYF.

The chain combines TRBV30 with TRBJ2-3; 7 bases match TRBD2. V gave up 4 bases and J gave up 6 bases; unmatched junction bases: 4. Germline V gives CDR1 GTSNPN, CDR2 SVGIG (reference sequence). The CDR3 totals 12 residues. The CDR3 DNA sequence: TGTGCCTGGATACTGGGAGGGGATACGCAGTATTTT. Protein: CAWILGGDTQYF.

This clone has a single count. J is TRBJ1-5 and V is TRBV7-2; 8 bases map to TRBD1. The CDR3 covers 14 residues. The germline gives CDR1 SGHTA, CDR2 FQGNSA. V was pared by 3 bases and J by 5 bases, with 3 bases of the junction left unmatched. The CDR3 nucleotides read TGTGCCAGCAGCTTTTCAGGGGGCCATCAGCCCCAGCATTTT. It is translated as CASSFSGGHQPQHF. The variable domain in full, with the rest retrieved from reference TRBV7-2 and TRBJ1-5, is GAGVSQSPSNKVTEKGKDVELRCDPISGHTALYWYRQSLGQGLEFLIYFQGNSAPDKSGLPSDRFSAERTGGSVSTLTIQRTQQEDSAVYLCASSFSGGHQPQHFGDGTRLSIL.

The J gene is TRBJ1-1, the V gene TRBV10-3; 7 nucleotides match TRBD1. Trimming at V came to 5 bases and at J to 3 bases, leaving 0 bases not matched to a gene. Germline V gives CDR1 ENHRY, CDR2 SYGVKD. The CDR3 extends over 12 amino acids. This CDR3 is CAISTGDTEAFF. CDR3 nucleotides: TGTGCCATCAGTACAGGGGACACTGAAGCTTTCTTT.